This entry describes one T cell receptor beta chain. Its cognate antigen is unknown. This sample is drawn from a study of cytotoxic CD8 clonotypes in ibrutinib-treated CLL. In the study overall: Of a cohort that held ten to twelve relapsed/refractory and around 16 treatment-naive patients, some 17 were IGHV unmutated. Among patients, some 24 responded partially and 2 completely; 14 then stayed remitted and some twelve progressed after median 68 months.

General study points: Baseline clonality, above age-matched healthy donor levels, tracked circulating CD8+ T-cell counts.

Depth targeted 1 in 200,000 to 1 in 1 million T cells, averaging approximately 10x coverage per clonotype. TCRdb's copy holds only in-frame clones and misses some; the assay was immunoSEQ multiplex PCR. The table records around 150,000 clones, about four fifths of them present only once. The ends lost 10 bases at V and 0 bases at J; junction bases unmatched: 8. The CDR3 covers 15 residues. CDR1 is SNHLY and CDR2 is FYNNEI in the germline V gene. This TCR came from a human donor with chronic lymphocytic leukemia. The chain recombines TRBV2 with TRBJ1-1, with 10 bases identical to TRBD1. This sample comprised PBMCs, obtained after 12 months of ibrutinib treatment. Here the CDR3 DNA reads TGTGCCACCCGGGACAGGGGTCTCTTGAACACTGAAGCTTTCTTT. Translation: CATRDRGLLNTEAFF.